This T cell receptor beta chain came from a study of OX40 agonist ivuxolimab in advanced cancers. Notes on the research overall: Ivuxolimab was a fully human IgG2 agonistic monoclonal antibody targeting the costimulatory receptor OX40 (CD134). The purpose of peripheral TCRbeta sequencing was to test whether ivuxolimab changed TCR sequence diversity and led to clonal T-cell expansion. Of the approximately 54 patients in dose escalation, some 19 had hepatocellular carcinoma, roughly 15 had melanoma, 9 had renal cell carcinoma and 9 had head and neck cancer. Patients were allowed to have had prior anti-PD-1, anti-PD-L1 or anti-CTLA-4 therapy, and approximately 40% of the dose-escalation patients had been treated with checkpoint inhibitors. Partial responses occurred in three dose-escalation patients, of whom one had hepatocellular carcinoma and two had cutaneous melanoma. A male proportion of roughly 85% and a mean age of 60 years, ranging from 23 to 79, were recorded for the dose-escalation cohort. The paper covers the monotherapy dose-escalation part of the phase I ivuxolimab trial, which included N ≈ 50 patients. Intravenous ivuxolimab was administered to patients every 2 weeks at six dose levels: 0.01, 0.1, 0.3, 1.5, 3 and 10 mg/kg.

On the study overall, not on this receptor specifically: Partial responders in the 0.1-3.0 mg/kg groups had among the lowest normalized peripheral clonal expansion, especially among CD8+ T cells. At doses of 0.1 to 3.0 mg/kg, clonal expansion of both CD4+ and CD8+ blood T cells was observed from baseline to week 6. Antigen specificity was not determined for the clonally expanded peripheral T cells. After ivuxolimab, CD8+ T cells had more expanded clones than CD4+ T cells on average. Low levels of normalized T-cell clonal expansion were also seen in some patients who did not respond.

The trial excluded patients who had a history of autoimmune disease or who were on systemic immunosuppression. In every dose cohort, peripheral blood was drawn for TCR sequencing at baseline, cycle 4 day 1, and cycle 7 day 1. The samples were taken from a phase I, first-in-human, multicenter, open-label dose-escalation trial of ivuxolimab. Adults with locally advanced or metastatic melanoma, renal cell, hepatocellular, or head and neck squamous cell carcinoma were enrolled in the trial. Before TCR sequencing, CD4+ and CD8+ T cells were separately sorted from peripheral blood. To sequence the TCRbeta CDR3 region, genomic DNA was isolated from the sorted cells. The immunoSEQ Assay was used for sequencing of TCRbeta CDR3 regions. Imported from immuneACCESS, the table was reduced by TCRdb to in-frame sequences with V and J called. These copies leave out some clones; in studies compared against another copy, an unresolved V gene accounts for under half, and the cause of the remainder is not known. The sample contains about 96,000 clones, less than 85% of them found a single time. Approximately 6.3% of the sample is held by the ten biggest clonotypes.

Regarding this clone: Its antigen is currently not known. The input lacks base qualities; no much larger clone sits a single base away.

Trimming removed 2 bases from V and 6 bases from J, leaving 10 bases between the germline ends. The germline V gene (reference sequence) provides CDR1 GTSNPN and CDR2 SVGIG. The CDR3 runs 12 residues from the cysteine to the phenylalanine. Only the CDR3 DNA stays, 36 bases, in frame from base 1. This receptor was taken from an adult with an advanced solid tumor such as melanoma, head and neck, liver or kidney cancer. Sequencing used CD4+ or CD8+ T cells sorted from blood, obtained in a trial of the OX40 agonist ivuxolimab. This receptor chain uses TRBV30 and TRBJ1-2, and the D gene may be TRBD1, 6 bases matching. The CDR3 reads CAWSPDSHGYTF. In nucleotides, the sequence is TGTGCCTGGAGTCCGGACAGCCATGGCTACACCTTC. The reference TRBV30 and TRBJ1-2 proteins fill in what lies around the CDR3, so the full variable domain reads SQTIHQWPATLVQPVGSPLSLECTVEGTSNPNLYWYRQAAGRGLQLLFYSVGIGQISSEVPQNLSASRPQDRQFILSSKKLLLSDSGFYLCAWSPDSHGYTFGSGTRLTVV.